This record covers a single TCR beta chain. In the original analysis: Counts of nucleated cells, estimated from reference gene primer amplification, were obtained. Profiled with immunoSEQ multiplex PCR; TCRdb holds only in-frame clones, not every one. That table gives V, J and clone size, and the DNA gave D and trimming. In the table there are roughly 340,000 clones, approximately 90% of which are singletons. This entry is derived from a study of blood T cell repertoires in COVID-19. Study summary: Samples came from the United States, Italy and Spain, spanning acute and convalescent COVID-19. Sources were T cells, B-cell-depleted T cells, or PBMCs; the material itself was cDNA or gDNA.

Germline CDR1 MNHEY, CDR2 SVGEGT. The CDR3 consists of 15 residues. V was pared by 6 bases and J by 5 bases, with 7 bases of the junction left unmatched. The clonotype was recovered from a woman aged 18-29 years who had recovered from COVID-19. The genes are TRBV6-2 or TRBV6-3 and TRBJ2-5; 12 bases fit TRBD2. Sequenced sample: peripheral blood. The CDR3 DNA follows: TGTGCCAGCAGCCGCGGACTAGCGGGACGGGAGACCCAGTACTTC. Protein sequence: CASSRGLAGRETQYF.